Shown below are 13 T cell receptor beta chains from a single sample sequenced in a study of T cells in tumors after PD-1 blockade. Clones were read by immunoSEQ multiplex PCR, and TCRdb kept only the in-frame ones, dropping some. The table lists 4,500 to 6,000 clones, about two thirds of them singletons. Material: tumor tissue, obtained before anti-PD-1 treatment. All receptors come from a human donor with basal cell carcinoma.

This clone showed up just a few times. V and J are TRBV13 and TRBJ1-2; a possible D gene is TRBD1 (5 bases). V lost 1 base, J lost 6 bases, and 9 bases lay in between. The CDR3 loop spans 13 amino acids. Germline assignment: CDR1 PRHDT and CDR2 FYEKMQ (reference sequence). The DNA for the CDR3 is TGTGCCAGCAGCTTAGAGGGGCTGGATGGCTACACCTTC. This encodes CASSLEGLDGYTF.

This clone came up once. Since the CDR3 does not end with the conserved phenylalanine or tryptophan, this likely comes from a read error. This chain connects TRBV6-5 to TRBJ1-5; 8 bases match TRBD1. The CDR3 totals 13 residues. The V segment lost 8 bases and the J segment 3 bases; nucleotides outside the gene matches: 3. Germline V gene sequence: CDR1 MNHEY, CDR2 SVGAGI. CDR3 nucleotides: TGTGCCAGCCGGACAGGGAACAATCAGCCCCAGCATCTT. This encodes CASRTGNNQPQHL.

The rearrangement uses TRBV18 and TRBJ2-5; D is unclear. Trimming cost V 4 bases and J 4 bases, with 7 bases left between them. Per germline, CDR1 KGHSH and CDR2 LQKENI. This CDR3 contains 12 residues. The CDR3 coding sequence is TGTGCCAGCTCACGTTACTCAGAGACCCAGTACTTC. This codes for CASSRYSETQYF.

The genes are TRBV19 and TRBJ2-6; 8 nucleotides align to TRBD1. The CDR3 extends over 16 amino acids. CDR1 and CDR2 from the germline V gene are LNHDA and SQIVND (reference sequence). J lost 2 bases, V lost 5 bases, and 5 bases had no gene match. The CDR3, as DNA: TGTGCCAGTAGTCTTGGGACAGGAGCTGGGGCCAACGTCCTGACTTTC. Amino acids: CASSLGTGAGANVLTF.

The chain joins TRBV30 to TRBJ1-4; tentatively, D is TRBD1 (5 bases). This CDR3 has 15 residues. With 1 base removed from V and 8 bases from J, the gap between germline ends came to 17 bases. Germline CDR1 reads GTSNPN; CDR2 reads SVGIG (reference sequence). The CDR3, as DNA: TGTGCCTGGAGTGCCTTACCCGGGACTGGGGAAAAACTGTTTTTT. Amino acids: CAWSALPGTGEKLFF.

This chain connects TRBV6-1 to TRBJ1-1; tentative D call: TRBD1 (6 bases). The CDR3 totals 14 residues. V was pared by 6 bases and J by 0 bases, with 11 bases between. The germline V gene has CDR1 MNHNS and CDR2 SASEGT. The CDR3 reads CASRNTGMNTEAFF. CDR3 nucleotides: TGTGCCAGCAGAAACACAGGGATGAACACTGAAGCTTTCTTT.

The chain links TRBV6-5 to TRBJ2-1; 10 bases agree with TRBD1. The V gene's germline CDR1 is MNHEY and CDR2 SVGAGI. J was trimmed by 6 bases and V by 6 bases; bases with no gene match: 8. This CDR3 region has 15 residues. The CDR3 DNA follows: TGTGCCAGCAGCTCCGGGACAGGGGATTTCAATGAGCAGTTCTTC. Amino acids: CASSSGTGDFNEQFF.

This clone showed up just a few times. This chain uses TRBV6-4 with TRBJ2-3, with D unresolved. Germline V CDR1 and CDR2: MRHNA, SNTAGT. CDR3 length: 12 residues. Trimming cost V 4 bases and J 8 bases, with 10 bases left between them. The CDR3 DNA reads as TGTGCCAGCAGTGGCTTACACCCTACGCAGTATTTT. Protein: CASSGLHPTQYF.

The chain recombines TRBV6-4 with TRBJ2-3; 10 bases are a match to TRBD2. V shed 2 bases, J shed 1 base, and the junction held 0 bases outside the gene matches. The CDR3 spans 15 residues. The germline CDR1 and CDR2 sequences are MRHNA and SNTAGT. This chain's CDR3 is CASSDLAGGTDTQYF. The CDR3 bases are TGTGCCAGCAGTGACCTAGCGGGGGGCACAGATACGCAGTATTTT.

The rearrangement links TRBV30 to TRBJ2-5; D not certain. The CDR3 runs to 13 residues. CDR1 is GTSNPN and CDR2 is SVGIG in the germline V gene (reference sequence). Trimming stripped 2 bases from V and 4 bases from J, with 11 bases between. The CDR3 nucleotides are TGTGCCTGGAGTCAGAGAGCCTCAGAGACCCAGTACTTC. Encoded protein: CAWSQRASETQYF. Full variable domain (remainder filled in from reference TRBV30 and TRBJ2-5): SQTIHQWPATLVQPVGSPLSLECTVEGTSNPNLYWYRQAAGRGLQLLFYSVGIGQISSEVPQNLSASRPQDRQFILSSKKLLLSDSGFYLCAWSQRASETQYFGPGTRLLVL.

J is TRBJ1-6 and V is TRBV6-6; D remains unclear. The CDR3 has 14 residues. Germline CDR1 MNHNY, CDR2 SVGAGI (reference sequence). The ends were cut back, 5 bases at V and 10 bases at J, with 15 bases in the middle. The CDR3 DNA is TGTGCCAGCAGTCCACAGAAACCAGGATCACCCCTCCACTTT. Its protein product is CASSPQKPGSPLHF.

V and J are TRBV19 and TRBJ1-5, with 8 positions matching TRBD1. The CDR3 is made up of 14 amino acids. V shed 5 bases, J shed 6 bases, and the junction held 6 bases outside the gene matches. Germline loops: CDR1 LNHDA, CDR2 SQIVND (reference sequence). The CDR3 protein is CASSSRDRFQPQHF. In DNA, the CDR3 is TGTGCCAGTAGTTCGCGGGACAGGTTTCAGCCCCAGCATTTT.

The chain links TRBV9 to TRBJ1-3, with D maybe TRBD1 (5 bases). The CDR3 totals 15 residues. Between the trimmed V and J ends, which lost 3 bases and 6 bases, there was a span of 16 bases. Looked up from germline, CDR1 is SGDLS and CDR2 is YYNGEE. Written as DNA, the CDR3 is TGTGCCAGCAGCGCCACGGCAGGGTGGGAAAACACCATATATTTT. Translating gives CASSATAGWENTIYF. Using reference TRBV9 and TRBJ1-3 for the parts outside the CDR3, the full variable domain is DSGVTQTPKHLITATGQRVTLRCSPRSGDLSVYWYQQSLDQGLQFLIQYYNGEERAKGNILERFSAQQFPDLHSELNLSSLELGDSALYFCASSATAGWENTIYFGEGSWLTVV.